This TCR beta chain was obtained from a study of T cells in narcolepsy. Study information: Donors had narcolepsy type 1 or type 2, or were healthy controls. Whole-study findings and limits: No autoreactive T cell clone sequences appeared in some memory CD4+ repertoires. Reportedly, autoreactive clonotypes were serially detected in patients' blood but not controls'. HCRT-specific and TRIB2-specific autoreactive clonotypes appeared among same-patient CSF and blood CD4+ clonotypes.

A note on this clone: Its antigen remains unidentified.

The repertoire was sequenced with immunoSEQ multiplex PCR; TCRdb's copy has only in-frame clones and lacks some. Altogether about 24,000 clones are present, just over 60% being singletons, with the ten largest covering around 10%. CDR1 and CDR2 from the germline V gene are SEHNR and FQNEAQ (reference sequence). The V and J ends lost 5 bases and 2 bases respectively, with 10 bases between them. This CDR3 comprises 13 residues. This chain uses TRBV7-9 with TRBJ2-7; D remains ambiguous. Input material: memory (CD45RA-) CD4+ T cells from blood. The sequence was obtained from a human donor in good health. The CDR3 loop reads CASSPDKPYEQYF. In nucleotides, the CDR3 is TGTGCCAGCAGCCCTGACAAACCCTACGAGCAGTACTTC.